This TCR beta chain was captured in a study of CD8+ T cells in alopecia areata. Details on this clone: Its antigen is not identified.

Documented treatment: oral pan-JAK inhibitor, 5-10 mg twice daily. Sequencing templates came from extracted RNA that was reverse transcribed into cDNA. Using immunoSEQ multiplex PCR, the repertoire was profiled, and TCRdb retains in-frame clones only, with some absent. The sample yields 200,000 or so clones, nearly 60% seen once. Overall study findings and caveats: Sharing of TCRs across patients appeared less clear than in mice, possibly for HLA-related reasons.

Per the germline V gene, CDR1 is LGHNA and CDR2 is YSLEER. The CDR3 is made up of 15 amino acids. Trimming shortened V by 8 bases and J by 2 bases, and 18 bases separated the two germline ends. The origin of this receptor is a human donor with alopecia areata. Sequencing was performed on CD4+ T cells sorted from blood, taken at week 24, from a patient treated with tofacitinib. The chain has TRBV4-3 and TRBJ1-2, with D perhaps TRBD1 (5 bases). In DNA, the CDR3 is TGCGCCAGCGCAAGGGCGGGGCCAGGGAACTATGGCTACACCTTC. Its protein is CASARAGPGNYGYTF.